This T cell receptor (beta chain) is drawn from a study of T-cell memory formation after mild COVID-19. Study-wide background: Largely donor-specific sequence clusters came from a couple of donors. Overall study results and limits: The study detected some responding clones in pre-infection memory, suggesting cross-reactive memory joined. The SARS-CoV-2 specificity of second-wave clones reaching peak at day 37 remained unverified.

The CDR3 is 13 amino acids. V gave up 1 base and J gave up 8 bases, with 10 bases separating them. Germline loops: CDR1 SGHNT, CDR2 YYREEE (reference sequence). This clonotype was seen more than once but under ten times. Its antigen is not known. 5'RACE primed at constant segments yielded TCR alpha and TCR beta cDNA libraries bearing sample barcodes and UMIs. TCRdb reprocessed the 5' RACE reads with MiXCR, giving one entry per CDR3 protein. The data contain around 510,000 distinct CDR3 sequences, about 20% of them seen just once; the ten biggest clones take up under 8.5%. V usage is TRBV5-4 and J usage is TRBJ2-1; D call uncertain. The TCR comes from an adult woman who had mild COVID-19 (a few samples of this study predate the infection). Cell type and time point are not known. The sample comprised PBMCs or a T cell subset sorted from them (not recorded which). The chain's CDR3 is CASSLPPDDEQFF. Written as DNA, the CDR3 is TGTGCCAGCAGCTTGCCCCCGGACGATGAGCAGTTCTTC.